The rows below give T cell receptor beta chains drawn from one sample of a study of early T cells in non-severe SARS-CoV-2 infection. TCRdb reprocessed the 5' RACE reads with MiXCR, giving one entry per CDR3 protein. The sample contains 64,000 or so distinct CDR3 sequences, around 13% of which appear only once. Sequencing used whole blood. These receptors were collected from an adult who was a healthcare worker with PCR-confirmed SARS-CoV-2 infection or an uninfected control (not recorded which). Both conserved end residues are part of each CDR3. A D gene is named only where the DNA matches it firmly. Clone sizes are given selectively: once, few, many, or a class where the clone is expanded.

clone size,D gene,J gene,V gene,CDR3 DNA,CDR3 protein
NA,NA,TRBJ2-1,TRBV9,TGTGCCAGCAGCTATAGGACGGCTTACAATGAGCAGTTCTTC,CASSYRTAYNEQFF
NA,TRBD2,TRBJ2-3,TRBV7-2,TGTGCCAGCAGCTTAAAGGTCCTCGGACTAGCGGGGGAAGATACGCGGTATTTT,CASSLKVLGLAGEDTRYF
few,TRBD1,TRBJ1-5,TRBV7-9,TGTGCCAGCAGCTTAGGCTCGGGACAGGGAGGCAATCAGCCCCAGCATTTT,CASSLGSGQGGNQPQHF
few,TRBD1,TRBJ2-2,TRBV7-7,TGTGCTAGCAGCTTACGGACAGGGTTAGACACCGGGGAGCTGTTTTTT,CASSLRTGLDTGELFF
few,NA,TRBJ2-2,TRBV5-3,TGTGCCAGAAGCTTGTCTAACCCCCGGGGACCCCGAATCGGGGAGCTGTTTTTT,CARSLSNPRGPRIGELFF
NA,TRBD1,TRBJ2-7,TRBV7-3,TGTGCCAGCAGCCTCGCGGACAGGGACATTTACGAGCAGTACTTC,CASSLADRDIYEQYF
few,NA,TRBJ2-4,TRBV20-1,TGCAGTGGAGGGGCCAAAAACATTCAGTACTTC,CSGGAKNIQYF
NA,NA,TRBJ1-2,TRBV7-2,TGTGCCAGTCTCCCTGACGGGGCCCGCACTAACTATGGCTACACCTTC,CASLPDGARTNYGYTF
many,NA,TRBJ2-7,TRBV6-5,TGTGCCAGCAGTCCTCGGGGCAGCTACGAGCAGTACTTC,CASSPRGSYEQYF
many,NA,TRBJ2-2,TRBV6-4,TGTGCCAGCAGCCCCCAGAAAGGGGCCGGGGAGCTGTTTTTT,CASSPQKGAGELFF
NA,NA,TRBJ1-1,TRBV7-2,TGTGCCAGCAGCTTATCTGGGGGAGGCACTGAAGCTTTCTTT,CASSLSGGGTEAFF
few,NA,TRBJ2-7,TRBV7-2,TGTGCCAGCAGCCCGGCCCGCCTAAGTTACGAGCAGTACTTC,CASSPARLSYEQYF
NA,NA,TRBJ2-7,TRBV10-3,TGTGCCACCGGACCGACCTACGAGCAGTACTTC,CATGPTYEQYF
NA,TRBD2,TRBJ2-7,TRBV5-1,TGCGCCAGCAGCTTGGAAGCGGGAAACTCCTACGAGCAGTACTTC,CASSLEAGNSYEQYF
few,NA,TRBJ1-1,TRBV13,TGTGCCAGCAGCTTAAGGAGAATTTTTGAGAACACTGAAGCTTTCTTT,CASSLRRIFENTEAFF
NA,TRBD2,TRBJ2-5,TRBV7-2,TGTGCCAGCAGCTCCCATAGCGGGGGAGGCGGGGAGACCCAGTACTTC,CASSSHSGGGGETQYF
few,NA,TRBJ2-1,TRBV12-3/TRBV12-4,TGTGCCAGCAGTCACCGGCTCGACAATGAGCAGTTCTTC,CASSHRLDNEQFF
many,NA,TRBJ2-3,TRBV29-1,TGCAGCGTTGGCGGGACAGTAGTGTTATCCACAGATACGCAGTATTTT,CSVGGTVVLSTDTQYF
NA,NA,TRBJ2-2,TRBV4-3,TGCGCCAGCAGCCCGGCGCGGGCCGCGAACACCGGGGAGCTGTTTTTT,CASSPARAANTGELFF
few,NA,TRBJ2-5,TRBV11-2,TGTGCCAGCAGCTTAGATCGAAGTCGAGGGGAGACCCAGTACTTC,CASSLDRSRGETQYF
few,NA,TRBJ1-4,TRBV6-5,TGTGCCAGCAGTTACGAGGAGAGGGGTGAAAAACTGTTTTTT,CASSYEERGEKLFF
many,NA,TRBJ1-4,TRBV5-4,TGTGCCAGCAGCTCCGGGACTCAAACACGGGAAAAACTGTTTTTT,CASSSGTQTREKLFF
many,TRBD1,TRBJ1-6,TRBV20-1,TGCAGTGCCTCACTTCCGGGACAGAATAATTCACCCCTCCACTTT,CSASLPGQNNSPLHF
many,TRBD1,TRBJ2-3,TRBV12-3/TRBV12-4,TGTGCCAGCAGTTCGCAGGGACAGGTCACAGATACGCAGTATTTT,CASSSQGQVTDTQYF